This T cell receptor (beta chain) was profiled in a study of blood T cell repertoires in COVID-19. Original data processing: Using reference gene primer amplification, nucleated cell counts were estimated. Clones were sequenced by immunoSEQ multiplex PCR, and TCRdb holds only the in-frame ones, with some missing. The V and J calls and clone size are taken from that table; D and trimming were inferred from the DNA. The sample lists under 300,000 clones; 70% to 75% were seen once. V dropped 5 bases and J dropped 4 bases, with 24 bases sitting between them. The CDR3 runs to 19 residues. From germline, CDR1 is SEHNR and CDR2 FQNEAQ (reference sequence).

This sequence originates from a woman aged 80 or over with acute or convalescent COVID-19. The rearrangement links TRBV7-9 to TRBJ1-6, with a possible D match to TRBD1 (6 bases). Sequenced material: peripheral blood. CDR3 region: CASSPHRDYNRVYNSPLHF. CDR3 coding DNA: TGTGCCAGCAGCCCACACCGCGACTATAACAGGGTTTATAATTCACCCCTCCACTTT.